A single sample gave rise to the 32 T cell receptor beta chains below, sequenced in a study of beta chain features in type 1 diabetes (dated by TCRdb to the late 2010s). Preparation of the library involved the immunoSEQ multiplex PCR assay. The High Capacity cDNA Reverse Transcription Kit was used to reverse transcribe all of the isolated RNA, meaning that expressed TCRB transcripts were what got sequenced. Here the immuneACCESS table is served through TCRdb, limited to in-frame sequences with V and J called. Missing clones are a known gap in these copies; in checked studies unresolved V genes cover under half, and the rest lacks a known reason. The sample table records hundreds of thousands of clones; roughly 17% of these occur just once. The leading ten clones occupy 0.02% to 0.025% of the sample. The sample was naive CD4+ T cells from blood. The label giving this sample's cell subset or site can be read as: true naive CD4+ T cells. Receptors originate from a woman aged 18-29 years in good health.

This chain uses TRBV4-3 with TRBJ2-2, with D possibly matching TRBD2 (6 bases). There are 14 residues in the CDR3. Germline CDR1 LGHNA, CDR2 YSLEER. Trimming left V 2 bases short and J 4 bases short, with 8 bases between. The CDR3 sequence: CASSQRGSTGELFF. For the CDR3, the DNA is TGCGCCAGCAGCCAACGGGGGAGCACCGGGGAGCTGTTTTTT.

V and J are TRBV29-1 and TRBJ1-1; D is perhaps TRBD1 (5 bases). V dropped 5 bases and J dropped 4 bases, with 17 bases sitting between them. The CDR3 is 14 residues long. Germline V gene sequence: CDR1 SQVTM, CDR2 ANQGSEA. The CDR3 reads CSVRGRVSSTEAFF. DNA of the CDR3: TGCAGCGTTCGGGGCAGGGTGTCGAGCACTGAAGCTTTCTTT. Based on the CDR3 plus reference TRBV29-1 and TRBJ1-1, the full variable domain is SAVISQKPSRDICQRGTSLTIQCQVDSQVTMMFWYRQQPGQSLTLIATANQGSEATYESGFVIDKFPISRPNLTFSTLTVSNMSPEDSSIYLCSVRGRVSSTEAFFGQGTRLTVV.

This chain's CDR3 is CASSQVAVSGNTIYF. The DNA for the CDR3 is TGTGCCAGCAGCCAAGTGGCGGTCTCTGGAAACACCATATATTTT. The chain employs TRBV14 and TRBJ1-3; D is unclear. The V and J ends lost 1 base and 0 bases respectively, with 7 bases between them. CDR3 length: 15 residues. Germline-derived CDR1 and CDR2 are SGHDN and FVKESK.

The chain couples TRBV27 to TRBJ1-1, with 7 bases fitting TRBD1. Germline V gene sequence: CDR1 MNHEY, CDR2 SMNVEV (reference sequence). V gave up 8 bases and J gave up 1 base; unmatched junction bases: 1. The CDR3 runs to 12 residues. CDR3 residues: CASGTANTEAFF. CDR3 coding DNA: TGTGCCAGCGGGACAGCGAACACTGAAGCTTTCTTT.

This clone turned up a few times. J is TRBJ2-1 and V is TRBV6-6; no clear D gene. The ends were cut back, 2 bases at V and 6 bases at J, with 11 bases in the middle. Germline V CDR1 and CDR2: MNHNY, SVGAGI (reference sequence). CDR3 length: 14 amino acids. CDR3: CASSYRHPPNEQFF. DNA for the CDR3: TGTGCCAGCAGTTACCGACACCCACCCAATGAGCAGTTCTTC.

This clone was counted only a few times. The chain has TRBV11-2 and TRBJ2-3; 12 nucleotides match TRBD2. CDR3 length: 15 residues. V lost 1 base and J lost 4; bases outside the gene matches: 0. Germline values: CDR1 SGHAT, CDR2 FQNNGV. In nucleotides, the CDR3 is TGTGCCAGCAGCTTAGGACTAGCGGGAGCAGATACGCAGTATTTT. This sequence encodes CASSLGLAGADTQYF.

This clone was found a few times. The gene calls are TRBV2 and TRBJ2-7, with 12 bases aligning to TRBD2. Germline CDR1 is SNHLY and CDR2 is FYNNEI. V shed 4 bases and J 4 bases; nucleotides not matched to a gene: 11. The CDR3 totals 17 residues. The CDR3 protein is CASSGPTSGRKRYEQYF. The CDR3 bases are TGTGCCAGCAGTGGGCCTACTAGCGGGAGGAAGAGGTACGAGCAGTACTTC.

This chain links TRBV11-2 with TRBJ2-5; 7 nucleotides line up with TRBD1. Germline lookup yields CDR1 SGHAT and CDR2 FQNNGV. CDR3 length equals 13 residues. Losses at the gene ends were 7 bases for V and 4 bases for J; bases not matched to a gene: 6. This CDR3 is CASTPNRGETQYF. Written as DNA, the CDR3 is TGTGCCAGCACCCCGAACAGGGGAGAGACCCAGTACTTC. Full variable domain (outside the CDR3, taken from reference TRBV11-2 and TRBJ2-5): EAGVAQSPRYKIIEKRQSVAFWCNPISGHATLYWYQQILGQGPKLLIQFQNNGVVDDSQLPKDRFSAERLKGVDSTLKIQPAKLEDSAVYLCASTPNRGETQYFGPGTRLLVL.

This clone occurred a few times. The chain links TRBV5-1 to TRBJ1-1, with D maybe TRBD1 (6 bases). Germline CDR1 and CDR2: SGHRS and YFSETQ. Trimming stripped 3 bases from V and 1 base from J, with 10 bases between. This CDR3 has 14 amino acids. CDR3 region: CASSSGTTNTEAFF. The CDR3 DNA sequence: TGCGCCAGCAGCTCAGGGACAACGAACACTGAAGCTTTCTTT.

This chain joins TRBV9 and TRBJ2-7; D is perhaps TRBD2 (5 bases). Trimming removed 0 bases at V and 5 bases at J, with 21 bases between. CDR3 length: 17 amino acids. CDR1 and CDR2 (germline): SGDLS, YYNGEE. The chain's CDR3 is CASSVGGAERTRHEQYF. The CDR3, as DNA: TGTGCCAGCAGCGTAGGGGGAGCAGAACGAACTCGACACGAGCAGTACTTC.

Turning to this clone: Lacking the conserved final phenylalanine or tryptophan, this CDR3 likely reflects a read error. Because the CDR3's place on the DNA is in doubt, the DNA is left out and the CDR3 is given as listed by TCRdb. This sequence joins TRBV12-5 and TRBJ2-7; no check of the table's D call, TRBD1, against the DNA was made. The germline V gene has CDR1 LGHNT and CDR2 FRNRAP. The CDR3 comprises 13 residues, both ends counted. The CDR3 region is CASARGGFLRMAY.

This clone was detected a few times. The V and J genes are TRBV7-9 and TRBJ2-7; no definite D call. V was trimmed by 0 bases and J by 6 bases, leaving 15 bases between them. From germline, CDR1 is SEHNR and CDR2 FQNEAQ (reference sequence). The CDR3 contains 15 residues. The DNA of the CDR3 is TGTGCCAGCAGCTTAGCCTACCTCGCGTCCGCCGAGCAGTACTTC. The encoded protein is CASSLAYLASAEQYF.

The chain links TRBV9 to TRBJ2-1; 9 bases match TRBD2. V dropped 2 bases and J dropped 6; count of bases not matched to a gene: 6. This CDR3 spans 15 amino acids. Germline CDR1 SGDLS, CDR2 YYNGEE. The CDR3 is CASSVSGSLGNEQFF. The CDR3 DNA sequence: TGTGCCAGCAGCGTTAGCGGGAGTCTTGGCAATGAGCAGTTCTTC.

This clone appeared a few times. The chain is built from TRBV25-1 and TRBJ2-1, with D hard to call. This CDR3 spans 14 amino acids. CDR1 is MGHDK, CDR2 SYGVNS, per germline. With 5 bases removed from V and 1 base from J, the gap between germline ends came to 9 bases. The CDR3 loop reads CASSLAESYNEQFF. Written as DNA, the CDR3 is TGTGCCAGCAGTCTGGCTGAGTCCTACAATGAGCAGTTCTTC.

The J gene is TRBJ2-7, the V gene TRBV28, with D perhaps being TRBD1 or TRBD2 (5 bases each). The CDR3 covers 15 residues. Per germline, CDR1 MDHEN and CDR2 SYDVKM. Trimming stripped 5 bases from V and 3 bases from J, with 17 bases between. CDR3 in amino acids: CASSRTHLGVYEQYF. The CDR3 DNA follows: TGTGCCAGCAGTCGAACCCATCTGGGGGTCTACGAGCAGTACTTC.

This rearrangement joins TRBV6-6 to TRBJ1-2; TRBD1 agrees at 9 bases. The germline CDR1 and CDR2 sequences are MNHNY and SVGAGI (reference sequence). The CDR3 is 15 residues long. V lost 5 bases and J lost 7; bases outside the gene matches: 11. The CDR3 sequence: CASSPPTGTGFGYTF. The CDR3, as DNA: TGTGCCAGCAGTCCGCCAACCGGGACAGGGTTTGGCTACACCTTC.

The chain recombines TRBV5-6 with TRBJ2-7; tentatively, D is TRBD1 or TRBD2 (5 bases each). The CDR3 is 15 amino acids. CDR1 SGHDT and CDR2 YYEEEE come from the germline V gene. Trimming removed 4 bases at V and 2 bases at J, with 16 bases between. The CDR3 sequence: CASSDPGPKPYEQYF. DNA for the CDR3: TGTGCCAGCAGCGATCCGGGACCGAAGCCCTACGAGCAGTACTTC.

This clone appeared a few times. The V call is TRBV7-6, the J call TRBJ2-7, with 9 bases matching TRBD1. V lost 4 bases, J lost 6 bases, and 10 bases stayed unmatched. The CDR3 loop spans 15 amino acids. Germline V CDR1 and CDR2: SGHVS, FNYEAQ. The CDR3 nucleotides are TGTGCCAGCAGCTCCCCTGGACAGGGGAGGCGCGAGCAGTACTTC. This sequence encodes CASSSPGQGRREQYF.

The table lists this clone with a few counts. The same CDR3 arises from other DNA sequences in this sample as well. The genes are TRBV7-2 and TRBJ2-5, with D uncertain. The germline CDR1 and CDR2 sequences are SGHTA and FQGNSA. The CDR3 consists of 13 residues. The V gene lost 5 bases and the J gene lost 2 bases, with 9 bases spanning the gap. CDR3 amino acids: CASSRVVQETQYF. In nucleotides, the CDR3 is TGTGCCAGCAGCCGGGTGGTTCAAGAGACCCAGTACTTC.

This chain joins TRBV6-6 and TRBJ1-1, with D unclear. V lost 7 bases and J 10 bases, leaving 19 bases between the germline ends. CDR3 length: 13 amino acids. Germline loops: CDR1 MNHNY, CDR2 SVGAGI (reference sequence). The CDR3 here is CASTPQAPPVAFF. The CDR3 region has the DNA TGTGCCAGCACTCCCCAGGCCCCTCCTGTAGCTTTCTTT.

The V and J genes are TRBV5-4 and TRBJ2-1; TRBD2 might be the D (5 bases). Germline V CDR1 and CDR2: SGHNT, YYREEE (reference sequence). V was clipped by 4 bases and J by 3 bases, with 20 bases between them. The CDR3 loop spans 17 amino acids. CDR3 DNA sequence: TGTGCCAGCAGCCTTGGACCCTCTAGCAGCAGCTACAATGAGCAGTTCTTC. Translated, it gives CASSLGPSSSSYNEQFF.

This clone turned up a few times. This chain links TRBV6-1 with TRBJ2-2, with 7 positions matching TRBD1. Germline CDR1 is MNHNS and CDR2 is SASEGT. This CDR3 spans 16 amino acids. V lost 4 bases to trimming and J lost 1 base; unmatched junction nucleotides: 6. CDR3 residues: CASSGLGQKNTGELFF. The CDR3 DNA sequence: TGTGCCAGCAGTGGCCTGGGACAGAAGAACACCGGGGAGCTGTTTTTT.

There are a few counts of this clone. This sequence joins TRBV4-2 and TRBJ2-1, with D hard to call. CDR1 and CDR2 (germline): LGHNA, YNFKEQ. CDR3 length: 13 amino acids. V was pared by 0 bases and J by 6 bases, with 6 bases between. The CDR3 nucleotides read TGTGCCAGCAGCCAAGATTGGCCCAATGAGCAGTTCTTC. Its translation is CASSQDWPNEQFF.

This clone was detected only a few times. The rearrangement links TRBV6-5 to TRBJ2-2; D unclear. This CDR3 has 12 residues. V was clipped by 6 bases and J by 4 bases, with 6 bases between them. Germline lookup yields CDR1 MNHEY and CDR2 SVGAGI. CDR3 DNA sequence: TGTGCCAGCAGCCCGCGCACCGGGGAGCTGTTTTTT. It encodes CASSPRTGELFF.

The V and J genes are TRBV4-1 and TRBJ2-7, with 10 bases matching TRBD2. V shed 3 bases, J shed 4 bases, and the junction held 9 bases outside the gene matches. This CDR3 comprises 16 residues. Germline loops: CDR1 MGHRA, CDR2 YSYEKL. The CDR3 nucleotides are TGCGCCAGCAGCCACAACCGAGCGGGAGGGAATTACGAGCAGTACTTC. As protein: CASSHNRAGGNYEQYF.

V gene TRBV7-2 combines with J gene TRBJ2-3; the match to TRBD2 covers 10 bases. CDR3 size: 17 residues. V was clipped by 2 bases and J by 2 bases; unmatched bases: 7. Per germline, CDR1 SGHTA and CDR2 FQGNSA. Written as DNA, the CDR3 is TGTGCCAGCAGCTTAACAACTAGCGGGATTTTCACAGATACGCAGTATTTT. This sequence encodes CASSLTTSGIFTDTQYF.

This chain uses TRBV5-8 with TRBJ2-3; TRBD1 aligns across 7 bases. V gave up 1 base and J gave up 11 bases; unmatched junction bases: 7. The germline gives CDR1 SGHTS, CDR2 YDEGEE. This CDR3 region has 13 residues. CDR3 amino acids: CASSLFSGTEQYF. In DNA, the CDR3 is TGTGCCAGCAGCTTGTTTTCCGGGACAGAGCAGTATTTT.

This clone came up a few times. V is TRBV27 and J is TRBJ1-2; 7 bases agree with TRBD1. The V gene end was trimmed by 5 bases and the J gene end by 7 bases; junction bases not matched to a gene: 1. The germline V gene has CDR1 MNHEY and CDR2 SMNVEV (reference sequence). The CDR3 loop spans 11 amino acids. This CDR3 is CASSAGGGYTF. Written as DNA, the CDR3 is TGTGCCAGCAGTGCAGGGGGTGGCTACACCTTC.

This clone was seen only a few times. The chain has TRBV7-9 and TRBJ2-1; D tentatively reads TRBD1 or TRBD2 (5 bases each). V was trimmed by 5 bases and J by 6 bases, leaving 17 bases between them. The CDR3 runs to 15 residues. Germline V CDR1 and CDR2: SEHNR, FQNEAQ (reference sequence). This chain's CDR3 is CASSTRDRRLNEQFF. The CDR3 DNA follows: TGTGCCAGCAGCACCCGGGACCGGAGGCTCAATGAGCAGTTCTTC.

This clone was seen only a few times. The J gene is TRBJ1-3, the V gene TRBV7-2, with a possible D match to TRBD1 (6 bases). V lost 4 bases to trimming and J lost 4 bases, with 14 bases between them. CDR1 and CDR2 from the germline V gene are SGHTA and FQGNSA. The CDR3 extends over 15 amino acids. In DNA form, the CDR3 reads TGTGCCAGCAGCTCATGGACAGACCACGGAAACACCATATATTTT. It specifies CASSSWTDHGNTIYF.

This chain connects TRBV2 to TRBJ2-3, with unresolved D. V shed 4 bases and J shed 0 bases, with 8 bases lying between them. The CDR3 is 14 residues long. CDR1 is SNHLY, CDR2 FYNNEI, per germline. CDR3 sequence reads: CASSVRASTDTQYF. DNA for the CDR3: TGTGCCAGCAGTGTTCGGGCTAGCACAGATACGCAGTATTTT.

The CDR3 sequence: CASSVDQGTNTGELFF. The CDR3 nucleotides are TGTGCCAGCAGCGTAGATCAGGGAACGAACACCGGGGAGCTGTTTTTT. V is TRBV9 and J is TRBJ2-2; D possibly corresponds to TRBD1 (5 bases). The CDR3 loop spans 16 amino acids. Trimming removed 0 bases from V and 0 bases from J, with 9 bases in between. The germline CDR1 and CDR2 sequences are SGDLS and YYNGEE.